This T cell receptor beta chain emerged from a study of regulatory T cells in long-lasting Graves disease. This clonotype has only a few counts. Antigen unknown. Notes on the study in general: Persistent disease was characterized by preferential usage of TRBV28, TRBJ1-2 and TRBJ2-5.

CDR1 and CDR2 (germline): SQVTM, ANQGSEA. V lost 0 bases, J lost 16 bases, and 9 bases stayed unmatched. The CDR3 consists of 13 residues. TCR beta libraries were built with iRepertoire HTBI primers and Arm-PCR of CDR3 regions. TCRdb passed the multiplex PCR reads through MiXCR, listing each CDR3 protein once. Among fewer than 600,000 distinct CDR3 sequences listed, 22% were seen once. Time point meaning: persistent/refractory GD, antithyroid drugs over 5 years with positive TRAb. PBMCs were the source of the RNA used for TCR sequencing. An endocrinology unit in Xi'an, China, supplied the patients. Here the sequenced sample was peripheral blood mononuclear cells (PBMCs), taken when the disease was refractory, from a patient treated with antithyroid drugs. This sequence originates from a female donor with Graves disease. The chain links TRBV29-1 to TRBJ2-1; 10 nucleotides align to TRBD2. The CDR3 DNA is TGCAGCGTTGAAGATCGGCTAGCGGGAGTTCAATTCTTC. Its protein product is CSVEDRLAGVQFF.